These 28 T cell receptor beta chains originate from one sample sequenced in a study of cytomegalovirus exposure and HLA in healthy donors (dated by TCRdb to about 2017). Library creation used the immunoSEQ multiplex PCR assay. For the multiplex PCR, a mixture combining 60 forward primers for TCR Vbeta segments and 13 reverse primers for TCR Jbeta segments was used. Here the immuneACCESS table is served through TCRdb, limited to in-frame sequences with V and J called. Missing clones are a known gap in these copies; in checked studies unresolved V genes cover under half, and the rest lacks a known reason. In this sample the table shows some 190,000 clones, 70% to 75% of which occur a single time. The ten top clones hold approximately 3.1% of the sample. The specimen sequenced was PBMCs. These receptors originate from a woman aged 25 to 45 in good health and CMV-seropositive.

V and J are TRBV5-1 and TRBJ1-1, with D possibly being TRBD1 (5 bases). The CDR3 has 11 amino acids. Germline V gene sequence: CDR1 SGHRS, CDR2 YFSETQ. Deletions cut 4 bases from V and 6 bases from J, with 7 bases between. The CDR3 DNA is TGCGCCAGCAGCGGGGCCTCTGAAGCTTTCTTT. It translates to CASSGASEAFF.

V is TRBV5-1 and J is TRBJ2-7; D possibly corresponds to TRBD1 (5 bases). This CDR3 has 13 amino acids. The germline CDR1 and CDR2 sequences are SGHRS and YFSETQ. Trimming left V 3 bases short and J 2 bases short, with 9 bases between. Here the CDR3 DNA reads TGCGCCAGCAGCTCCCTAGGGGCCTACGAGCAGTACTTC. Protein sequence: CASSSLGAYEQYF.

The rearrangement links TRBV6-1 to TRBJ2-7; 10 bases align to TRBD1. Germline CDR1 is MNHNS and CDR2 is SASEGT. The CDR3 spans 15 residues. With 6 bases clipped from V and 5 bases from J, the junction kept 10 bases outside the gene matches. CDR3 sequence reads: CASSPRDRGRDEQYF. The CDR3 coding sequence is TGTGCCAGCAGCCCTCGAGACAGGGGGCGAGACGAGCAGTACTTC.

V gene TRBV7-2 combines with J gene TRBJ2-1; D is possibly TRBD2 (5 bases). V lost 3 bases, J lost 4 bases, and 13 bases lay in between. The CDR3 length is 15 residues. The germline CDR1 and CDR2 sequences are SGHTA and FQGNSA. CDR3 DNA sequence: TGTGCCAGCAGCTTGATAGCGAGATCTTACAATGAGCAGTTCTTC. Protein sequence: CASSLIARSYNEQFF.

CDR3 DNA sequence: TGTGCCAGCAGCGAATGGGAGGGCTGGTTTAGTAATTCACCCCTCCACTTT. Amino acids: CASSEWEGWFSNSPLHF. The chain joins TRBV6-4 to TRBJ1-6; D ambiguous. With 6 bases removed from V and 6 bases from J, the gap between germline ends came to 21 bases. Germline-derived CDR1 and CDR2 are MRHNA and SNTAGT. The CDR3 runs to 17 residues.

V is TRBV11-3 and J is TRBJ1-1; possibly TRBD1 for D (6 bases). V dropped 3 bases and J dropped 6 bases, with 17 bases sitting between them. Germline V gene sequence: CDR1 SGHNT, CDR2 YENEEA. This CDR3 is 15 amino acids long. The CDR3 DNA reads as TGTGCCAGCAGCTTTTCATCACCCGGGACATCTGAAGCTTTCTTT. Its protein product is CASSFSSPGTSEAFF.

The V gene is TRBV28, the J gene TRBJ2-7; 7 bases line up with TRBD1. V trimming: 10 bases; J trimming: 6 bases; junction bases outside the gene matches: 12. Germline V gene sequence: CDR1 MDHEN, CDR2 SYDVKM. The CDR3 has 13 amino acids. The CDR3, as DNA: TGTGCCACCCAGACAGGGAGTCAGAGCGAGCAGTACTTC. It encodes CATQTGSQSEQYF.

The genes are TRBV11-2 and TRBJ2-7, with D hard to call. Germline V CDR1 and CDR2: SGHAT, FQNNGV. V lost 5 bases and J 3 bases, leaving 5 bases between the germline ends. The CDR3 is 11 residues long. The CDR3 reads CASSPNYEQYF. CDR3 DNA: TGTGCCAGCAGCCCAAACTACGAGCAGTACTTC.

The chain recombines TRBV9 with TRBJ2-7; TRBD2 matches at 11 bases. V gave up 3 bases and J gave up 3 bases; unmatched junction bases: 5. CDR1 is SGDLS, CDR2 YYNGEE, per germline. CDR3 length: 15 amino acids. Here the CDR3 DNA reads TGTGCCAGCAGCGAAACCGGGACTAGCGGCTACGAGCAGTACTTC. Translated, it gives CASSETGTSGYEQYF.

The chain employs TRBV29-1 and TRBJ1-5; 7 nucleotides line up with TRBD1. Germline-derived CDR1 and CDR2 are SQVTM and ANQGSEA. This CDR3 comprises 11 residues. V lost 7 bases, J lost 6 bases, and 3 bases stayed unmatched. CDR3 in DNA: TGCAGCGCTGGGGACAGTCAGCCCCAGCATTTT. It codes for CSAGDSQPQHF.

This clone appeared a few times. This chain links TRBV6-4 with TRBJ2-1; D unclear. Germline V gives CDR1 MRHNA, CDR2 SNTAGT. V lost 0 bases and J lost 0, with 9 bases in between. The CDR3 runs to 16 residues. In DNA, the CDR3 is TGTGCCAGCAGTGACTCCGCAGATTCCTCCTACAATGAGCAGTTCTTC. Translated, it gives CASSDSADSSYNEQFF.

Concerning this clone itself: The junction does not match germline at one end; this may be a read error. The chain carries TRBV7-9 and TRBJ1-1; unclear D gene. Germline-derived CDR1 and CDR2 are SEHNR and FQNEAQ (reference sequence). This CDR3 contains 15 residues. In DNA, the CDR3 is TGTTCCAGCAGCTCCCCTCTGACCGCGGACACTGAAGCTTTCTTT. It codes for CSSSSPLTADTEAFF.

CDR3 protein: CASSPDRGRQQPQHF. In DNA form, the CDR3 reads TGTGCCAGCAGTCCGGACAGGGGGCGTCAGCAGCCCCAGCATTTT. The chain links TRBV2 to TRBJ1-5; 11 nucleotides match TRBD1. Losses at the gene ends were 5 bases for V and 7 bases for J; bases not matched to a gene: 7. This CDR3 spans 15 amino acids. CDR1 and CDR2 from the germline V gene are SNHLY and FYNNEI.

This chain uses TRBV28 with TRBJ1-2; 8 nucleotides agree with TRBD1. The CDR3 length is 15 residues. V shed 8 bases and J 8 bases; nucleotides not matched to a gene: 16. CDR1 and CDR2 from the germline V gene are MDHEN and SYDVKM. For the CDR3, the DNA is TGTGCCAGCCTATCCTCCGGACAGGGAGGAAGGGGCTACACCTTC. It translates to CASLSSGQGGRGYTF.

The CDR3 DNA follows: TGTGCCAGCAGCCCGGGACAGCCGTACAATGAGCAGTTCTTC. Translating gives CASSPGQPYNEQFF. This chain connects TRBV7-9 to TRBJ2-1; 7 positions agree with TRBD1. CDR3 size: 14 residues. Unmatched junction bases numbered 5, after V lost 5 bases and J lost 4 bases. The germline CDR1 and CDR2 sequences are SEHNR and FQNEAQ (reference sequence).

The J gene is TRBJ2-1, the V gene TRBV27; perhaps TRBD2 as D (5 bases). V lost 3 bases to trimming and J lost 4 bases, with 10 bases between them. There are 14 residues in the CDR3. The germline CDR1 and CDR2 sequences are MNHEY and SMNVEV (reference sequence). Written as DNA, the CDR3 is TGTGCCAGCAGTTTGTGGAGGAATTACAATGAGCAGTTCTTC. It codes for CASSLWRNYNEQFF.

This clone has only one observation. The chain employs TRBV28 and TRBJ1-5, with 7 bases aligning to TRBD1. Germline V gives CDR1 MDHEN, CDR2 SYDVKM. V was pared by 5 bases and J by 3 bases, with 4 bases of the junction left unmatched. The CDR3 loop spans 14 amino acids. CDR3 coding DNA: TGTGCCAGCAGTCAGGGGGGCACCAATCAGCCCCAGCATTTT. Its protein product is CASSQGGTNQPQHF.

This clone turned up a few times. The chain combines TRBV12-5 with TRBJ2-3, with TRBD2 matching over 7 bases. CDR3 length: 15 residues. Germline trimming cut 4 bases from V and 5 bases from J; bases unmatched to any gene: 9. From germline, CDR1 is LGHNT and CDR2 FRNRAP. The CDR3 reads CASGSNGGMGDTQYF. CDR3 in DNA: TGTGCTAGTGGTTCGAACGGGGGGATGGGAGATACGCAGTATTTT.

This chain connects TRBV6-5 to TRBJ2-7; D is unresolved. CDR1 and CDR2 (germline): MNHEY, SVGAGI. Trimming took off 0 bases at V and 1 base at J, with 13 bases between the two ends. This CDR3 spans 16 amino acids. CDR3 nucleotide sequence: TGTGCCAGCAGTTACTCCCCCCGGTCTCCATCCTACGAGCAGTACTTC. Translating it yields CASSYSPRSPSYEQYF.

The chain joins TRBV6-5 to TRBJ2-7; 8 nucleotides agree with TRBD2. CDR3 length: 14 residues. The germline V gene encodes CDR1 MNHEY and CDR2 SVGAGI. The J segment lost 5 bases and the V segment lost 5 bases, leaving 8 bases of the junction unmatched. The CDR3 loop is CASSPRGGRDEQYF. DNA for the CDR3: TGTGCCAGCAGTCCCCGGGGGGGGCGCGACGAGCAGTACTTC.

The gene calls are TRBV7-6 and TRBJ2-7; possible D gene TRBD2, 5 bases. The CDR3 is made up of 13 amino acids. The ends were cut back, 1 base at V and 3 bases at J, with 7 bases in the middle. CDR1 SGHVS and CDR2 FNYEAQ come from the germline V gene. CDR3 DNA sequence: TGTGCCAGCAGCTTAGGAGGGAACTACGAGCAGTACTTC. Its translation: CASSLGGNYEQYF.

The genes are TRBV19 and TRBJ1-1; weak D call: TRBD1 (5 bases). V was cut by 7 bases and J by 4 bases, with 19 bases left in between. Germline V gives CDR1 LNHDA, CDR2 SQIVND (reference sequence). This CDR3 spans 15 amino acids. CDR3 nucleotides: TGTGCCAGTACCCAGCTAGCGGGGGGTGCCACTGAAGCTTTCTTT. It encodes CASTQLAGGATEAFF. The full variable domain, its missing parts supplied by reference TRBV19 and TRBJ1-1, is DGGITQSPKYLFRKEGQNVTLSCEQNLNHDAMYWYRQDPGQGLRLIYYSQIVNDFQKGDIAEGYSVSREKKESFPLTVTSAQKNPTAFYLCASTQLAGGATEAFFGQGTRLTVV.

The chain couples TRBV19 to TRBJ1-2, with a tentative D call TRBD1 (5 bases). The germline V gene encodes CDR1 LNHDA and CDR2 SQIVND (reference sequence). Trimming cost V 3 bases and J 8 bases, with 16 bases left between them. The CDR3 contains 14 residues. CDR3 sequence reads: CASSMETVIGGYTF. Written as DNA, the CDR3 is TGTGCCAGTAGTATGGAGACAGTAATCGGGGGCTACACCTTC.

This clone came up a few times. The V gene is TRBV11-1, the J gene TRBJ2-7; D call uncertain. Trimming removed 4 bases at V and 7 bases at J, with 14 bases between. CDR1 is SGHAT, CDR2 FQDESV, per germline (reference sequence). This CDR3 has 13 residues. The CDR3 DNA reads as TGTGCCAGCAGCTCCGACCAGGTTTGGGAGCAGTACTTC. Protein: CASSSDQVWEQYF.

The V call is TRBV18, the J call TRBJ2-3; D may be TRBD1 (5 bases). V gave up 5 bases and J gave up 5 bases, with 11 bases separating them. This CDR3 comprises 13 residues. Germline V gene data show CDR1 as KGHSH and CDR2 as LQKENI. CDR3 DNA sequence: TGTGCCAGCTCAGCGATGCAGGGAGATACGCAGTATTTT. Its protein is CASSAMQGDTQYF.

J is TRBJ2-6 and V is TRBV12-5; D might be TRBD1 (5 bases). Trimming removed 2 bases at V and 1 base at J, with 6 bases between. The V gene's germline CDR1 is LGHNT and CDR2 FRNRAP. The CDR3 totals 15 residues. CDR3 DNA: TGTGCTAGTGGTTTGAGGGGATCTGGGGCCAACGTCCTGACTTTC. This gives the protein CASGLRGSGANVLTF.

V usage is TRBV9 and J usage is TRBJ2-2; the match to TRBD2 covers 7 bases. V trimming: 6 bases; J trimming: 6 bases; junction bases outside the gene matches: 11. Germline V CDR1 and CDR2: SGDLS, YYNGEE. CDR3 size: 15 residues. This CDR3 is CASTGDGRPPGELFF. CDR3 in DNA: TGTGCCAGCACGGGGGACGGGAGGCCCCCCGGGGAGCTGTTTTTT.

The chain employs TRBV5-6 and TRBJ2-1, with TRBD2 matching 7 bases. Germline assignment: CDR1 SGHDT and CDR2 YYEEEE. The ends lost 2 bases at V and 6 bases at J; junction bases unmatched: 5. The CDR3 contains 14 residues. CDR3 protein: CASSFGASGNEQFF. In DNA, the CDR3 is TGTGCCAGCAGCTTCGGTGCTAGCGGCAATGAGCAGTTCTTC.